This TCR beta chain came from a study of CD8+ T cells in alopecia areata. Study as a whole: Patients remained on tofacitinib for 6 to 18 months and then went 6 months without it. General study findings and limits: More clonal than normal scalp was lesional scalp, particularly alopecia totalis/universalis.

Alopecia areata patients provided lesional scalp punch biopsies and peripheral blood. Both CD4+ and CD8+ T cells were separated by sorting PBMCs. On this clone itself: Its antigen is currently unknown.

Following RNA extraction, reverse transcription yielded cDNA that acted as the sequencing template. Assay used: immunoSEQ multiplex PCR; TCRdb lists only in-frame clones, some missing. This sample has some 120,000 clones; around three fifths occur once, and the top ten carry 4.5% to 5.5%. CDR1 and CDR2 from the germline V gene are SGHRS and YFSETQ. CDR3 length: 15 residues. J lost 2 bases, V lost 3 bases, and 5 bases had no gene match. The sequencing used CD4+ T cells sorted from blood, collected at week 0. The receptor was derived from a human donor with alopecia areata. The rearrangement joins TRBV5-1 to TRBJ1-1; 9 bases are shared with TRBD1. The CDR3 nucleotides are TGCGCCAGCAGCTGGCGAACAGGGGGCAACACTGAAGCTTTCTTT. This encodes CASSWRTGGNTEAFF.